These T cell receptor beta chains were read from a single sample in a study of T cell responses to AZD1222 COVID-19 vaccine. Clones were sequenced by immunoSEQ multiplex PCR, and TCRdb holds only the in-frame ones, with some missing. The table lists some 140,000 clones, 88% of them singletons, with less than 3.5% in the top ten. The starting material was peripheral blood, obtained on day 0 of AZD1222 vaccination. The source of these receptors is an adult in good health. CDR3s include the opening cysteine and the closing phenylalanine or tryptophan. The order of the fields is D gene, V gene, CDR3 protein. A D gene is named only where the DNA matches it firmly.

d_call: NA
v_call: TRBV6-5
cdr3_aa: CASSYTPGGPRDTQYF

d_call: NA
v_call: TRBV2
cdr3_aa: CASSEQKNSPLHF

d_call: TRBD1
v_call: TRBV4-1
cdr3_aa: CASSPTGGLRNTIYF

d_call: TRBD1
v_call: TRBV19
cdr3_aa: CASSVRQGAEAFF

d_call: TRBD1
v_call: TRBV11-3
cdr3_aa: CASNDKGARNYGYTF

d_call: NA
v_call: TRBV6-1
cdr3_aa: CASSEPSGTHEQFF

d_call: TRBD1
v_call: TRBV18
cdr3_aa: CASSLGQGREQYF

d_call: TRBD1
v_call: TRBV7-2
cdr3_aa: CASSQWDSSNQPQHF

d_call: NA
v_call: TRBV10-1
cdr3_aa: CASGRPTGDVDTQYF

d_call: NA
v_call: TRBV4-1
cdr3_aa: CASSQEFPGANEKLFF

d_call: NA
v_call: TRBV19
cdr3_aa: CASSRQQETQYF

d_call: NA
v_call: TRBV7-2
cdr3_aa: CASSLVYTEAFF

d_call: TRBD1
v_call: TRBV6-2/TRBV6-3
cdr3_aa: CASSLPGQAPVTLHF

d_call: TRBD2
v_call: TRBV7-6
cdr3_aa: CASSWVSGVRTDTQYF

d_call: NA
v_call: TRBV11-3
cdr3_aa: CASSLDLGSNEQFF

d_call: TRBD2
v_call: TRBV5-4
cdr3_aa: CASSPTASGGVKETQYF

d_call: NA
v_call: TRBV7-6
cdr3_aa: CASSPRGGAEQYF

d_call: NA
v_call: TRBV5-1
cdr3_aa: CASSLAIGGSNTGELFF

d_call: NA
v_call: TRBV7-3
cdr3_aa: CASSLDGGSSAKNIQYF

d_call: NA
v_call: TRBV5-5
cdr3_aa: CASSPPGGRSNEKLFF

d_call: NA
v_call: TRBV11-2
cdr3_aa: CASSLGLIETQYF

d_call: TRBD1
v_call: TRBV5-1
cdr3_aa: CASSPRGPDQPQHF

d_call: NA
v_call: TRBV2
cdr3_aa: CASREQGFVSGYTF

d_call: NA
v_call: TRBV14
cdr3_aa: CASSQDRGLKGIWETQYF

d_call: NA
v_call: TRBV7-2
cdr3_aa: CASSLGFGDEQFF

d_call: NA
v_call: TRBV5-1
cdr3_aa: CASSRDPENTGELFF

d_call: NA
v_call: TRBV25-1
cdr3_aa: CASSEKGQPQHF

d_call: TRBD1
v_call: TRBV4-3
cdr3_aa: CASSQDLGTVINSPLHF

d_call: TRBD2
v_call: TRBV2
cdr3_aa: CASSEQRGEQYF

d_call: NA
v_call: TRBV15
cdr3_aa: CATSRVSRATEAFF

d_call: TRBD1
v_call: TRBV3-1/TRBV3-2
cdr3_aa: CASSHGQGAGNTIYF

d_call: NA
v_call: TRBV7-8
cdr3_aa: CASSLSGGTEAFF

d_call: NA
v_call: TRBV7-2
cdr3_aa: CAGSLAGKGDYGYTF